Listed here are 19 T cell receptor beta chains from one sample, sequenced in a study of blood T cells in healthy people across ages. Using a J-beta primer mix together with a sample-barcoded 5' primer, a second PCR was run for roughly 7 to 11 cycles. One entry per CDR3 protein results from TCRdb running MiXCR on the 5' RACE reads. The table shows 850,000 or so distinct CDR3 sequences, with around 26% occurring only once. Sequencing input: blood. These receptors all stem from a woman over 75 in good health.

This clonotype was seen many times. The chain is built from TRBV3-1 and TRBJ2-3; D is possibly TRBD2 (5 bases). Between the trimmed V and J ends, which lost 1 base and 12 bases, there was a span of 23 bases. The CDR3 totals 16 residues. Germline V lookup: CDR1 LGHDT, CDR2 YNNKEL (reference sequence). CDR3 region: CASSQGGSRLASPQYF. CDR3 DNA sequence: TGTGCCAGCAGCCAAGGTGGAAGTCGGCTAGCTTCCCCACAGTATTTT.

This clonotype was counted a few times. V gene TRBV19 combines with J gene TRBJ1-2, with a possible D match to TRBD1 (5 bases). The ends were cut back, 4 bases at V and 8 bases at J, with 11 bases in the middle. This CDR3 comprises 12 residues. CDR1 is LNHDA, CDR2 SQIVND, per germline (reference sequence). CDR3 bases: TGTGCCAGTAGTACCAGGGCTGGCGGCTACACCTTC. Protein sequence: CASSTRAGGYTF.

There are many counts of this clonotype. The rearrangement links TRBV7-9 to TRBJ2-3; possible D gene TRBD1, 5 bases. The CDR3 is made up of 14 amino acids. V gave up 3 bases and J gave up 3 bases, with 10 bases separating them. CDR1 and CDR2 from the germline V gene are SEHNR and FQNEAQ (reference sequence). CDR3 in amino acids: CASSFQGGTDTQYF. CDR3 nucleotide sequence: TGTGCCAGCAGCTTCCAGGGTGGGACAGATACGCAGTATTTT.

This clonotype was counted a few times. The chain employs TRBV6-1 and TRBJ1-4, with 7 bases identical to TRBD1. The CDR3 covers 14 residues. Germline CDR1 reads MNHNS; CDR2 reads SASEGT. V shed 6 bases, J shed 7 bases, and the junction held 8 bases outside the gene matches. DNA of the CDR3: TGTGCCAGCAGGTACCTAGGGGGCGGTGAAAAACTGTTTTTT. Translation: CASRYLGGGEKLFF.

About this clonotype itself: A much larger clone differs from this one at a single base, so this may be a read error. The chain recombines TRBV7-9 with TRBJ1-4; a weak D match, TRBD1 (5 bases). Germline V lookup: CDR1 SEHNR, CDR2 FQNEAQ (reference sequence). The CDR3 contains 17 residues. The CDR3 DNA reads TGTGCCAGCGGCTTACGGCGTAGCGACAGAACTAATGAAAAACTGTTTTTT. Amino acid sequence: CASGLRRSDRTNEKLFF.

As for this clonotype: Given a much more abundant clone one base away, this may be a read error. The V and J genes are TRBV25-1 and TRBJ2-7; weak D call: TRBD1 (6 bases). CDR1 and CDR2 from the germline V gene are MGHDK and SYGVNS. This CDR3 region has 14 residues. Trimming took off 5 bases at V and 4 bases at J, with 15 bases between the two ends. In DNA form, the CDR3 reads TGTGCCAGCAGTCCGGCTGGGGGCTGTTACGAGCAGTACTTC. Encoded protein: CASSPAGGCYEQYF.

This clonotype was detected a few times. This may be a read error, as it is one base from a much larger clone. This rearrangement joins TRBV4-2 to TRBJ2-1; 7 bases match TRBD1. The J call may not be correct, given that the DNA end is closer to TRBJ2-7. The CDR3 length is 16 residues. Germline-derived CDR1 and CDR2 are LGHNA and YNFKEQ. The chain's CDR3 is CASSQAQGGAYNEQYF. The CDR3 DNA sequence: TGTGCCAGCAGCCAAGCTCAAGGGGGCGCCTACAATGAGCAGTACTTC.

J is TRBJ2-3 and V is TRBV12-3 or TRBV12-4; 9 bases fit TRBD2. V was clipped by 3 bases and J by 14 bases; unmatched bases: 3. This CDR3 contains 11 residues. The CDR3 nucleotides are TGTGCCAGCAGTTTGCGGGGGGGCGGGTATTTT. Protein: CASSLRGGGYF.

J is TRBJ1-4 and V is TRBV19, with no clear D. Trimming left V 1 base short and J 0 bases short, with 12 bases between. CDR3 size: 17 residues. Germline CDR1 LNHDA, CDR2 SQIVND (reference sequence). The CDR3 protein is CASSIAARGTTNEKLFF. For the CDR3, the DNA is TGTGCCAGTAGTATAGCCGCCAGAGGAACAACTAATGAAAAACTGTTTTTT.

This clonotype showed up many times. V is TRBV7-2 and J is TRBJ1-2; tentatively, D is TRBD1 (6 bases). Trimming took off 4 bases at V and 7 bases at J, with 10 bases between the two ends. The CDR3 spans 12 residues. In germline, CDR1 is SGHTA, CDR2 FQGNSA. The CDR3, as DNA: TGTGCCAGCAGCTGGCCGGGGGCTGGCTACACCTTC. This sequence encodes CASSWPGAGYTF.

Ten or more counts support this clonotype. Here the CDR3 reads CASSPQHPSYEQYF. CDR3 in DNA: TGTGCCAGCTCACCACAACATCCTTCCTACGAGCAGTACTTC. The J gene is TRBJ2-7, the V gene TRBV18; no firm D call. Germline V CDR1 and CDR2: KGHSH, LQKENI. With 1 base removed from V and 1 base from J, the gap between germline ends came to 8 bases. This CDR3 is 14 amino acids long. The full variable domain, its missing parts supplied by reference TRBV18 and TRBJ2-7, is NAGVMQNPRHLVRRRGQEARLRCSPMKGHSHVYWYRQLPEEGLKFMVYLQKENIIDESGMPKERFSAEFPKEGPSILRIQQVVRGDSAAYFCASSPQHPSYEQYFGPGTRLTVT.

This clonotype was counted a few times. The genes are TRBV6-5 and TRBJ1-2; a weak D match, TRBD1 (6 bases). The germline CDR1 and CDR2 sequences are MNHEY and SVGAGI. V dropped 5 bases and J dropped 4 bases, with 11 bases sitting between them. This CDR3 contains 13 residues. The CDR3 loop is CASSGQYVYGYTF. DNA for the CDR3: TGTGCCAGCAGTGGACAGTACGTCTATGGCTACACCTTC.

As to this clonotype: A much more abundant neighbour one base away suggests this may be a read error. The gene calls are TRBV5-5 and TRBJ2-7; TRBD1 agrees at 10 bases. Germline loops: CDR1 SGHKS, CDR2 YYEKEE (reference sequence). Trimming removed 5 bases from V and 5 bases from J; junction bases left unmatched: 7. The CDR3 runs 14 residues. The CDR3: CASSQGQGMNEQYF. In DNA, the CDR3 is TGTGCCAGCAGTCAGGGACAGGGGATGAACGAGCAGTACTTC.

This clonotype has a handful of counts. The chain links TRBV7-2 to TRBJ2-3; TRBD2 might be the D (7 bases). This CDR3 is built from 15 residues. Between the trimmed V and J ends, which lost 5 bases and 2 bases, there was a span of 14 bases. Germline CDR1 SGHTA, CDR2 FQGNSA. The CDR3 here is CASSGGGRVTDTQYF. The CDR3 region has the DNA TGTGCCAGCAGCGGGGGGGGCCGGGTCACAGATACGCAGTATTTT.

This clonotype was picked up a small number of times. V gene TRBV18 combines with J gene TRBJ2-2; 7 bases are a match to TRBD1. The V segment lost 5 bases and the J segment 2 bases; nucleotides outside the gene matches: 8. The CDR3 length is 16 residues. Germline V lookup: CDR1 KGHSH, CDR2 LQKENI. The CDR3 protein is CASSKLGDSNTGELFF. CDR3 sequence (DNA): TGTGCCAGCTCAAAACTCGGGGACAGCAACACCGGGGAGCTGTTTTTT. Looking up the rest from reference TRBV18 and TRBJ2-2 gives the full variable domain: NAGVMQNPRHLVRRRGQEARLRCSPMKGHSHVYWYRQLPEEGLKFMVYLQKENIIDESGMPKERFSAEFPKEGPSILRIQQVVRGDSAAYFCASSKLGDSNTGELFFGEGSRLTVL.

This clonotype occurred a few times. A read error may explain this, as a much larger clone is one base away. CDR3 bases: TGTGCCAGCAGTTTGGGCAGGGGCTTCTACAATGAGCAGTACTTC. Translating it yields CASSLGRGFYNEQYF. The rearrangement uses TRBV12-3 or TRBV12-4 and TRBJ2-1; possibly TRBD1 for D (6 bases). The J call is uncertain, as TRBJ2-7 better fits the DNA end. CDR3 length: 15 residues.

The CDR3 here is CASSSLPNTEAFF. CDR3 coding DNA: TGTGCCAGCAGCTCTTTACCGAACACTGAAGCTTTCTTT. The V and J genes are TRBV27 and TRBJ1-1; D is uncertain. Trimming pared 6 bases from V and 1 base from J, leaving 9 bases between. Germline-derived CDR1 and CDR2 are MNHEY and SMNVEV (reference sequence). There are 13 residues in the CDR3.

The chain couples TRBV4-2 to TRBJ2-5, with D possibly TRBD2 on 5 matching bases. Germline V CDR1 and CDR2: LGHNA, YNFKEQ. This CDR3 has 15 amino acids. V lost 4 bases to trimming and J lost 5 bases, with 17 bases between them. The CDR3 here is CASSLNFGVGETQYF. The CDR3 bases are TGTGCCAGCAGCCTAAACTTCGGGGTCGGGGAGACCCAGTACTTC.

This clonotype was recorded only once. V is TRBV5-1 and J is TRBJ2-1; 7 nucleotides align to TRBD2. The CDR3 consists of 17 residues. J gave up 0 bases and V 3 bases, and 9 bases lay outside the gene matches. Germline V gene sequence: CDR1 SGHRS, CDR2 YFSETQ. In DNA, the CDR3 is TGCGCCAGCAGCTCGGCCTTAGGCGGGAGCTCCTACAATGAGCAGTTCTTC. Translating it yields CASSSALGGSSYNEQFF.